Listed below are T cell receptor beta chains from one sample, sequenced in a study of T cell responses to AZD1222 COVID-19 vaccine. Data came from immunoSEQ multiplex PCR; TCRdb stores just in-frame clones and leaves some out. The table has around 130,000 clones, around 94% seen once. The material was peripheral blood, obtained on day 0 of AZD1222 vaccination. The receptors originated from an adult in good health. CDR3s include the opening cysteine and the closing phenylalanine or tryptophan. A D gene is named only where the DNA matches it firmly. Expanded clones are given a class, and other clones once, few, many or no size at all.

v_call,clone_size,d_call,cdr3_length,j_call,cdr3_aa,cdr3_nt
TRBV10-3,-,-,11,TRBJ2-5,CAISEQETQYF,TGTGCCATCAGTGAACAAGAGACCCAGTACTTC
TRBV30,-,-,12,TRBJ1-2,CAWSEQSYGYTF,TGTGCCTGGAGCGAACAGTCCTATGGCTACACCTTC
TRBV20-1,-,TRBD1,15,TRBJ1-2,CSASVGQGTSYGYTF,TGCAGTGCTAGTGTCGGACAGGGCACCTCCTATGGCTACACCTTC
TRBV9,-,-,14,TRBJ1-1,CASSGGFSNTEAFF,TGTGCCAGCAGCGGGGGCTTTTCGAACACTGAAGCTTTCTTT
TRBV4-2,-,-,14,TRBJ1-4,CASSQKGVGEKLFF,TGTGCCAGCAGCCAAAAAGGGGTAGGGGAAAAACTGTTTTTT
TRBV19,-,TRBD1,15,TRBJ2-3,CASSKGQVMTDTQYF,TGTGCCAGTAGCAAGGGACAGGTAATGACAGATACGCAGTATTTT
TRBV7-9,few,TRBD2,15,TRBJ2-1,CASSSQRDSYNEQFF,TGTGCCAGCAGCTCCCAGCGGGACTCCTACAATGAGCAGTTCTTC
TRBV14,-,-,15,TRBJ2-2,CASSQVGRRTGELFF,TGTGCCAGCAGCCAAGTAGGTAGAAGGACCGGGGAGCTGTTTTTT
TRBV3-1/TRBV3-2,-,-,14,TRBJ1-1,CASSPRDTFAVAFF,TGTGCCAGCAGCCCCCGGGACACCTTCGCAGTAGCTTTCTTT
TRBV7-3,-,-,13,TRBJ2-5,CASSGGPGETQYF,TGTGCCAGCAGCGGTGGACCAGGGGAGACCCAGTACTTC
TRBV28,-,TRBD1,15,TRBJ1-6,CASRITQGANSPLHF,TGTGCCAGCAGAATAACGCAGGGGGCAAATTCACCCCTCCACTTT
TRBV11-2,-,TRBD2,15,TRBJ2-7,CASAPLAGGRLDQYF,TGTGCCAGCGCCCCCTTGGCGGGAGGGAGGCTTGATCAGTACTTC
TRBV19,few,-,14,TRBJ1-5,CASSPTGDNQPQHF,TGTGCCAGTAGTCCTACAGGTGACAACCAGCCCCAGCATTTT